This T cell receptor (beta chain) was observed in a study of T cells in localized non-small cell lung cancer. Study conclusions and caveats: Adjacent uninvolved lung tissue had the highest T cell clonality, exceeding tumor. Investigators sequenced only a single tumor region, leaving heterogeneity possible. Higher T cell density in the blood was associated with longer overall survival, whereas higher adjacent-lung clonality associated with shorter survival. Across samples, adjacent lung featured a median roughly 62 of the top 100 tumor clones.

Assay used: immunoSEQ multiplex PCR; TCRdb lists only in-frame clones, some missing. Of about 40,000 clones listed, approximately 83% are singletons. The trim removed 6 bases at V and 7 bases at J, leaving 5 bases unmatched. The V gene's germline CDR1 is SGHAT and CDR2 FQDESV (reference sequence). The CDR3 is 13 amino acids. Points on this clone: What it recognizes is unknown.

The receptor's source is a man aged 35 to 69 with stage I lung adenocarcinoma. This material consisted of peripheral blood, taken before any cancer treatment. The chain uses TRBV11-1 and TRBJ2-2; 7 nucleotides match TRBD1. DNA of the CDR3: TGTGCCAGCAGATACCGGACAGGCGGGGAGCTGTTTTTT. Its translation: CASRYRTGGELFF.